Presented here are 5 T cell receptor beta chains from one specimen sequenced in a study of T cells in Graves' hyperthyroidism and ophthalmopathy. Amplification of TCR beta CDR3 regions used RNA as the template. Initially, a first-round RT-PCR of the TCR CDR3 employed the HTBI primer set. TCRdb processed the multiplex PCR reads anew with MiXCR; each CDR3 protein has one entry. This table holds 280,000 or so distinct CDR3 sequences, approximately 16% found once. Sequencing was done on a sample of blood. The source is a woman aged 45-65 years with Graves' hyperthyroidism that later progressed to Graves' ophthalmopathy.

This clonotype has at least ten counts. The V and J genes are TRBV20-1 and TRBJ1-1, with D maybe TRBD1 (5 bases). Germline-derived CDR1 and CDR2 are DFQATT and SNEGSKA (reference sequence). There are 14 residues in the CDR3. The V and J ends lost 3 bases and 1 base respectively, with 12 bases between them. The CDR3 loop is CSARLRQGNTEAFF. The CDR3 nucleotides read TGCAGTGCTAGGTTGAGGCAGGGGAACACTGAAGCTTTCTTT.

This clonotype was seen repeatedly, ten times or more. The DNA for the CDR3 is TGCAGTGCTAGCAGGGACAGGGGGTTTAACGAGCAGTACTTC. The encoded protein is CSASRDRGFNEQYF. The chain is built from TRBV20-1 and TRBJ2-7; 11 bases agree with TRBD1. The CDR3 is 14 amino acids. With 3 bases clipped from V and 5 bases from J, the junction kept 6 bases outside the gene matches. Germline V gene lookup returns CDR1 DFQATT and CDR2 SNEGSKA (reference sequence).

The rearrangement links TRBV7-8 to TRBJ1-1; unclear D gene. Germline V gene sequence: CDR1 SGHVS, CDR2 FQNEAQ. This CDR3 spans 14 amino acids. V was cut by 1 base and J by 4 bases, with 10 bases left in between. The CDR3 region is CASSLGGVRTEAFF. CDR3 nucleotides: TGTGCCAGCAGCTTAGGCGGAGTCCGCACTGAAGCTTTCTTT.

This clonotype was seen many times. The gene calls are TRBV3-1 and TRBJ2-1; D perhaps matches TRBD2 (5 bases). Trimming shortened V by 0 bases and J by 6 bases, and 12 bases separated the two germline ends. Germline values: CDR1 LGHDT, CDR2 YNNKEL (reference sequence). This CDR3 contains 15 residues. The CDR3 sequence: CASSQDWVSVNEQFF. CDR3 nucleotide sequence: TGTGCCAGCAGCCAAGATTGGGTTAGCGTCAATGAGCAGTTCTTC.

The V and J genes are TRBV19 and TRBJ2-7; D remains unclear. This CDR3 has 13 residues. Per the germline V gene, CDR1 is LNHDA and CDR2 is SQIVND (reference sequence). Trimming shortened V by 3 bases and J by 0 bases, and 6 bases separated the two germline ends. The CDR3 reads CASSMGSSYEQYF. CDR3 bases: TGTGCCAGTAGTATGGGTAGCTCCTACGAGCAGTACTTC.